A selection of T cell receptor beta chains follows, all from one sample in a study of cytomegalovirus exposure and HLA in healthy donors. The assay was immunoSEQ multiplex PCR, and TCRdb's table has in-frame clones only and misses some. Of about 200,000 clones listed, approximately 70% are singletons. The material sequenced was PBMCs. These receptors all come from a man aged 40-55 years in good health and CMV-seropositive. The CDR3 runs from the conserved cysteine through the conserved F or W. Fields, in order: D gene, clone size, J gene, V gene, CDR3 protein, CDR3 DNA. D genes are given only for firm matches. Expanded clones are given a class, and other clones once, few, many or no size at all.

- - TRBJ2-2 TRBV6-5 CASSYSYRKNTGELFF TGTGCCAGCAGTTACAGCTACAGGAAGAACACCGGGGAGCTGTTTTTT
- - TRBJ2-2 TRBV5-1 CASRALWGNTGELFF TGCGCCAGCAGGGCCCTTTGGGGCAACACCGGGGAGCTGTTTTTT
- - TRBJ2-7 TRBV11-2 CASSSSGEQYF TGTGCCAGCAGCTCGTCGGGCGAGCAGTACTTC
TRBD1 - TRBJ2-7 TRBV25-1 CASSADDRVYEQYF TGTGCCAGCAGTGCCGATGACAGGGTTTACGAGCAGTACTTC
TRBD1 - TRBJ2-7 TRBV6-1 CASSENRGINEQYF TGTGCCAGCAGTGAGAACAGGGGCATCAACGAGCAGTACTTC
TRBD1 - TRBJ2-5 TRBV10-3 CASTRTGEAQETQYF TGTGCCTCGACTCGGACAGGGGAGGCCCAAGAGACCCAGTACTTC
TRBD1 few TRBJ1-2 TRBV5-5 CASSLAFDRGLGYGYTF TGTGCCAGCAGCTTGGCTTTCGACAGGGGGCTCGGTTATGGCTACACCTTC
- - TRBJ1-2 TRBV2 CASSDAANYGYTF TGTGCCAGCAGTGACGCAGCTAACTATGGCTACACCTTC
- - TRBJ2-7 TRBV20-1 CSASRGNEQYF TGCAGTGCTAGCAGGGGCAACGAGCAGTACTTC
- - TRBJ1-2 TRBV4-2 CASSQGPGVGRYGYTF TGTGCCAGCAGCCAAGGTCCGGGGGTGGGGAGGTATGGCTACACCTTC
- - TRBJ2-7 TRBV10-3 CAISWDIYEQYF TGTGCCATCAGCTGGGACATCTACGAGCAGTACTTC
- - TRBJ1-2 TRBV6-5 CASSYEATGYGYTF TGTGCCAGCAGTTACGAGGCAACTGGATATGGCTACACCTTC
TRBD2 - TRBJ2-1 TRBV4-2 CASSRSGGWGNEQFF TGTGCCAGCAGCCGTAGCGGGGGGTGGGGCAATGAGCAGTTCTTC
TRBD1 - TRBJ2-2 TRBV5-4 CASSLEGDSQSTGELFF TGTGCCAGCAGCTTGGAGGGGGACAGTCAAAGCACCGGGGAGCTGTTTTTT
TRBD2 - TRBJ2-3 TRBV9 CASSVASGGLTDTQYF TGTGCCAGCAGCGTAGCGAGCGGGGGGCTCACAGATACGCAGTATTTT
- - TRBJ2-7 TRBV18 CASSPIQGSSHEQYF TGTGCCAGCTCACCAATTCAGGGAAGTAGCCACGAGCAGTACTTC
- - TRBJ2-7 TRBV19 CATGGGLYEQYF TGTGCCACCGGGGGAGGTCTCTACGAGCAGTACTTC
- - TRBJ1-6 TRBV7-9 CASSYGGHLSPLHF TGTGCCAGCAGCTATGGGGGACACCTTTCACCCCTCCACTTT
- - TRBJ1-1 TRBV19 CASSIHRADVNTEASF TGTGCCAGTAGTATTCACAGGGCAGACGTGAACACTGAAGCTTCCTTT
- - TRBJ1-1 TRBV4-1 CASSAGPLLNTEAFF TGCGCCAGCAGCGCGGGCCCCCTTCTAAACACTGAAGCTTTCTTT
TRBD1 once TRBJ2-5 TRBV29-1 CSGRTGGETQYF TGCAGCGGGCGGACAGGGGGCGAGACCCAGTACTTC
TRBD2 - TRBJ2-5 TRBV6-5 CASSPSGGETQYF TGTGCCAGCAGCCCTAGCGGGGGTGAGACCCAGTACTTC
TRBD2 - TRBJ2-3 TRBV19 CASRQGTSGTDTQYF TGTGCCAGTAGGCAAGGGACTAGCGGCACAGATACGCAGTATTTT
- few TRBJ1-2 TRBV2 CASSPHFRVSGYTF TGTGCCAGCAGTCCGCATTTTCGGGTTTCTGGCTACACCTTC
- - TRBJ1-1 TRBV7-9 CASSFRGNTEAFF TGTGCCAGCAGCTTTAGGGGAAACACTGAAGCTTTCTTT
- few TRBJ1-2 TRBV7-8 CASSLGGHPNYGYTF TGTGCCAGCAGCCTCGGCGGGCACCCTAACTATGGCTACACCTTC
TRBD2 - TRBJ2-1 TRBV19 CASSSWTSGGQIYNEQFF TGTGCCAGTAGTTCCTGGACTAGCGGGGGACAAATTTACAATGAGCAGTTCTTC
- - TRBJ2-7 TRBV6-1 CASLQNRNFWDEQYF TGTGCCAGCCTGCAAAACAGGAACTTCTGGGACGAGCAGTACTTC
- once TRBJ1-4 TRBV5-1 CASSLDGREATNEKLFF TGCGCCAGCAGCTTGGACGGCAGGGAAGCAACTAATGAAAAACTGTTTTTT